This TCR beta chain was captured by sequencing in a study of cytomegalovirus exposure and HLA in healthy donors. Findings and limits, study-wide: TRBV6-2, TRBV6-3 and some other V segments were unresolvable in 87-base-pair reads.

Both 60 Vbeta primers and 13 Jbeta primers went into the PCR. Assay used: immunoSEQ multiplex PCR; TCRdb lists only in-frame clones, some missing. In the table there are some 100,000 clones, over 60% of which are singletons. The V gene's germline CDR1 is SGHTA and CDR2 FQGTGA. This CDR3 contains 14 residues. With 5 bases clipped from V and 7 bases from J, the junction kept 10 bases outside the gene matches. This clone was counted only a few times. Its specificity is unknown. The TCR sequence derives from a male donor in good health and CMV-seropositive. The sample taken for sequencing was PBMCs. V gene TRBV7-3 combines with J gene TRBJ1-2; TRBD1 agrees at 7 bases. Written as DNA, the CDR3 is TGTGCCAGCAGCGACAACAGGGGAAGAAGTGGCTACACCTTC. Its protein product is CASSDNRGRSGYTF.